These 19 T cell receptor beta chains share one sample of origin, sequenced in a study of T cell repertoires in ileal Crohn's disease. Profiling relied on immunoSEQ multiplex PCR, and the TCRdb table lists in-frame clones only, not all of them. The table includes some 8,000 clones, over 75% detected once. Sequences were obtained from ileal tissue. The origin of the receptors is an adult with Crohn's disease.

This chain joins TRBV10-1 and TRBJ1-2; weak D call: TRBD1 (6 bases). Trimming took off 10 bases at V and 4 bases at J, with 19 bases between the two ends. The CDR3 is 14 amino acids. Germline loops: CDR1 WNHNN, CDR2 SYGVQD (reference sequence). CDR3 in amino acids: CAISGGGSLYGYTF. For the CDR3, the DNA is TGCGCCATCTCGGGGGGGGGCAGTCTCTATGGCTACACCTTC.

CDR3 in amino acids: CASSPGGSATDTQYF. The CDR3 coding sequence is TGCGCCAGCAGCCCCGGGGGTAGTGCTACAGATACGCAGTATTTT. The rearrangement links TRBV5-1 to TRBJ2-3; TRBD2 is a possible D gene (6 bases). The ends were cut back, 4 bases at V and 3 bases at J, with 15 bases in the middle. The length of the CDR3 is 15 residues. CDR1 and CDR2 (germline): SGHRS, YFSETQ.

In DNA, the CDR3 is TGTGCCAGCAGCTTAAAGCCTAGCGGGGGGGCCCATGAGCAGTTCTTC. It translates to CASSLKPSGGAHEQFF. V is TRBV7-3 and J is TRBJ2-1, with 12 nucleotides matching TRBD2. Germline CDR1 SGHTA, CDR2 FQGTGA. CDR3 length: 16 residues. V shed 1 base, J shed 8 bases, and the junction held 6 bases outside the gene matches.

This rearrangement joins TRBV5-1 to TRBJ2-7; maybe TRBD2 (6 bases). The length of the CDR3 is 13 residues. CDR1 and CDR2 (germline): SGHRS, YFSETQ. V was cut by 2 bases and J by 3 bases, with 9 bases left in between. The CDR3 region has the DNA TGCGCCAGCAGCTTAGTAGCGGACTACGAGCAGTACTTC. Amino acids: CASSLVADYEQYF. Full variable domain (rest looked up from reference TRBV5-1 and TRBJ2-7): KAGVTQTPRYLIKTRGQQVTLSCSPISGHRSVSWYQQTPGQGLQFLFEYFSETQRNKGNFPGRFSGRQFSNSRSEMNVSTLELGDSALYLCASSLVADYEQYFGPGTRLTVT.

V usage is TRBV5-1 and J usage is TRBJ1-4, with 7 bases identical to TRBD1. Trimming at V came to 5 bases and at J to 5 bases, leaving 6 bases not matched to a gene. CDR3 size: 14 residues. The germline gives CDR1 SGHRS, CDR2 YFSETQ. This CDR3 is CASRPGQQNEKLFF. CDR3 DNA sequence: TGCGCCAGCAGACCGGGACAGCAAAATGAAAAACTGTTTTTT.

The chain employs TRBV28 and TRBJ1-4; D call uncertain. The CDR3 is 11 residues long. Between the trimmed V and J ends, which lost 5 bases and 6 bases, there was a span of 4 bases. Germline CDR1 is MDHEN and CDR2 is SYDVKM. CDR3 nucleotides: TGTGCCAGCAGTGAGGATGAAAAACTGTTTTTT. Translation gives CASSEDEKLFF.

This clone was observed a few times. The chain joins TRBV6-6 to TRBJ2-7; maybe TRBD1 (6 bases). The length of the CDR3 is 13 residues. The V gene lost 10 bases and the J gene lost 6 bases, with 19 bases spanning the gap. CDR1 and CDR2 (germline): MNHNY, SVGAGI (reference sequence). CDR3 DNA: TGTGCCATCTCCGGGACACGGAATGTCGAGCAGTACTTC. This sequence encodes CAISGTRNVEQYF.

The V and J genes are TRBV30 and TRBJ1-4, with 8 bases fitting TRBD1. After removal of 1 base from V and 0 bases from J, the junction contained 7 bases not matched to a gene. This CDR3 is 17 amino acids long. CDR1 and CDR2 from the germline V gene are GTSNPN and SVGIG (reference sequence). Written as DNA, the CDR3 is TGTGCCTGGAGTGGAGGACAGGGACGGGCAACTAATGAAAAACTGTTTTTT. This translates into CAWSGGQGRATNEKLFF.

This clone has a handful of counts. The genes are TRBV19 and TRBJ1-5; 7 nucleotides line up with TRBD1. V lost 6 bases, J lost 5 bases, and 7 bases stayed unmatched. Germline lookup yields CDR1 LNHDA and CDR2 SQIVND (reference sequence). This CDR3 spans 14 amino acids. This CDR3 is CASRSGQLHQPQHF. The CDR3 DNA follows: TGTGCCAGTAGATCGGGACAGCTTCATCAGCCCCAGCATTTT.

The table lists this clone with a few counts. The chain combines TRBV7-9 with TRBJ2-3, with TRBD1 as a possible D gene (6 bases). CDR1 and CDR2 from the germline V gene are SEHNR and FQNEAQ (reference sequence). Trimming left V 5 bases short and J 2 bases short, with 11 bases between. The CDR3 contains 14 residues. CDR3 region: CASSRDTFTDTQYF. Here the CDR3 DNA reads TGTGCCAGCAGCCGGGACACCTTCACAGATACGCAGTATTTT.

Here the CDR3 reads CASSEGPGQSTDTQYF. In DNA form, the CDR3 reads TGTGCCAGCAGTGAGGGGCCGGGACAGAGCACAGATACGCAGTATTTT. The chain employs TRBV6-1 and TRBJ2-3; 7 nucleotides line up with TRBD1. The germline V gene encodes CDR1 MNHNS and CDR2 SASEGT. CDR3 length: 16 amino acids. V was pared by 3 bases and J by 0 bases, with 6 bases of the junction left unmatched.

By frequency in the sample, this clone is large. The V gene is TRBV9, the J gene TRBJ2-5; 14 bases are shared with TRBD2. After removal of 2 bases from V and 5 bases from J, the junction contained 5 bases not matched to a gene. Germline-derived CDR1 and CDR2 are SGDLS and YYNGEE. CDR3 length equals 16 residues. CDR3 protein: CASSVGLAGERETQYF. CDR3 DNA: TGTGCCAGCAGCGTGGGACTAGCGGGGGAGAGGGAGACCCAGTACTTC.

V gene TRBV12-5 combines with J gene TRBJ1-4; D is ambiguous. Looked up from germline, CDR1 is LGHNT and CDR2 is FRNRAP. Trimming took 2 bases from V and 5 from J, leaving 9 bases between them. The CDR3 is 14 residues long. Here the CDR3 reads CASGLSGTNEKLFF. CDR3 nucleotides: TGTGCTAGTGGTTTGTCAGGTACAAATGAAAAACTGTTTTTT.

The J gene is TRBJ2-5, the V gene TRBV6-1; D possibly corresponds to TRBD1 (5 bases). Germline CDR1 MNHNS, CDR2 SASEGT. This CDR3 is built from 13 residues. Trimming removed 2 bases at V and 5 bases at J, with 9 bases between. CDR3 nucleotides: TGTGCCAGCAGTGAAAGGGGTAGGGAGACCCAGTACTTC. Protein: CASSERGRETQYF.

The chain couples TRBV9 to TRBJ1-1, with D possibly TRBD1 on 5 matching bases. Germline V gene sequence: CDR1 SGDLS, CDR2 YYNGEE. This CDR3 region has 14 residues. With 3 bases removed from V and 0 bases from J, the gap between germline ends came to 9 bases. CDR3 in amino acids: CASSAQGLNTEAFF. CDR3 DNA sequence: TGTGCCAGCAGCGCTCAGGGCCTGAACACTGAAGCTTTCTTT.

CDR3 in DNA: TGTGCCAGCAGCTTAGCGCGGGGTCCCTTCTACGAGCAGTACTTC. Its protein is CASSLARGPFYEQYF. The chain is built from TRBV7-2 and TRBJ2-7; possible D gene TRBD2, 6 bases. This CDR3 has 15 amino acids. CDR1 is SGHTA, CDR2 FQGNSA, per germline. Trimming stripped 0 bases from V and 3 bases from J, with 12 bases between.

This chain uses TRBV6-4 with TRBJ1-1; the match to TRBD1 covers 11 bases. Per the germline V gene, CDR1 is MRHNA and CDR2 is SNTAGT. The CDR3 covers 17 residues. V lost 2 bases and J lost 3; bases outside the gene matches: 8. The CDR3 loop reads CASSDSGQGAPDTEAFF. CDR3 nucleotide sequence: TGTGCCAGCAGTGACAGCGGACAGGGGGCGCCGGACACTGAAGCTTTCTTT.

V usage is TRBV7-9 and J usage is TRBJ2-7; 7 nucleotides agree with TRBD1. V shed 0 bases, J shed 5 bases, and the junction held 1 base outside the gene matches. CDR3 length: 13 residues. Per germline, CDR1 SEHNR and CDR2 FQNEAQ (reference sequence). As DNA, the CDR3 is TGTGCCAGCAGCTTAGCAGGGGGCCACGAGCAGTACTTC. Residues: CASSLAGGHEQYF.

This clone was seen only once. The chain combines TRBV7-2 with TRBJ1-1; D unclear. The CDR3 covers 13 residues. Per the germline V gene, CDR1 is SGHTA and CDR2 is FQGNSA. V was trimmed by 0 bases and J by 9 bases, leaving 11 bases between them. The CDR3 spells CASSLAFPGKAFF. CDR3 sequence (DNA): TGTGCCAGCAGCTTAGCGTTTCCAGGCAAAGCTTTCTTT.